The TCR beta chain described here comes from a study of cytomegalovirus exposure and HLA in healthy donors. This clone has a single count. PCR primers comprised 60 Vbeta and 13 Jbeta primers. Sequencing was performed with immunoSEQ multiplex PCR; in TCRdb, only in-frame clones are kept and a portion is missing. This table has 130,000 or so clones, around 84% appearing once. The CDR3 consists of 15 residues. The V gene end was trimmed by 4 bases and the J gene end by 2 bases; junction bases not matched to a gene: 7. The germline V gene has CDR1 LNHDA and CDR2 SQIVND (reference sequence). The sample comprised PBMCs. The chain uses TRBV19 and TRBJ2-7; 8 bases line up with TRBD1. The receptor was isolated from a man aged 18 to 30 in good health and CMV-seronegative. CDR3 sequence reads: CASSKAGGKTYEQYF. The CDR3 DNA reads as TGTGCCAGTAGTAAGGCAGGGGGCAAGACCTACGAGCAGTACTTC.